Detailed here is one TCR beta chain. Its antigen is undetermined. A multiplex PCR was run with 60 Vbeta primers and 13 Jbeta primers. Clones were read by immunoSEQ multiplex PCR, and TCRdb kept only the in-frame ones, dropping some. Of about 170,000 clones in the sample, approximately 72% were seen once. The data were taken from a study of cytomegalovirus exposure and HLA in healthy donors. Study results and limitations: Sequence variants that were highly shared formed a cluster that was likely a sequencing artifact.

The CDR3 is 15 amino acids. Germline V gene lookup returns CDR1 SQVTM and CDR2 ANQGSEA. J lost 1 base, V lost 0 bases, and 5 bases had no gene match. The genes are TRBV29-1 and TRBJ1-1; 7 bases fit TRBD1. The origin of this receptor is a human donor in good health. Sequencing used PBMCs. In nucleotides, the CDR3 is TGCAGCGTTGAAGAGAGACAGGGCTCGAACACTGAAGCTTTCTTT. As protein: CSVEERQGSNTEAFF. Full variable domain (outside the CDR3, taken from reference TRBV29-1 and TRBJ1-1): SAVISQKPSRDICQRGTSLTIQCQVDSQVTMMFWYRQQPGQSLTLIATANQGSEATYESGFVIDKFPISRPNLTFSTLTVSNMSPEDSSIYLCSVEERQGSNTEAFFGQGTRLTVV.